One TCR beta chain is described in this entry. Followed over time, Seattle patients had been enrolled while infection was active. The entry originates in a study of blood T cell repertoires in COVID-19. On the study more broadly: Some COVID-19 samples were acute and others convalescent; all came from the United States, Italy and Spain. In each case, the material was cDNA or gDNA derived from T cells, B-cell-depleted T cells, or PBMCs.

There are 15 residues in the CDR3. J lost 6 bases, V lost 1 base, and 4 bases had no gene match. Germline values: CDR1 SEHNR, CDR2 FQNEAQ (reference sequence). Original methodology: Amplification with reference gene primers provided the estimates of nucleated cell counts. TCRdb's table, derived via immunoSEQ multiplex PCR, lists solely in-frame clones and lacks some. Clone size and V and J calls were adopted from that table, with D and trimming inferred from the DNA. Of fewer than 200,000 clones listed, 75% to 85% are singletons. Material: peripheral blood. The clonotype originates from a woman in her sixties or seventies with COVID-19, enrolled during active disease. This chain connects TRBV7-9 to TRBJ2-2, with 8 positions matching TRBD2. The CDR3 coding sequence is TGTGCCAGCAGCTTAGAACTAGCGGCCTCCGGGGAGCTGTTTTTT. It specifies CASSLELAASGELFF.